A single sample gave rise to the 14 T cell receptor beta chains below, sequenced in a study of blood T cells in healthy people across ages. Combining a sample-barcoded 5' primer with a J-beta primer mix, a second PCR ran for about 7 to 11 cycles. TCRdb passed the 5' RACE reads through MiXCR, listing each CDR3 protein once. The sample carries about 580,000 distinct CDR3 sequences, around 48% recorded once. Sequencing input: blood. The receptors derive from a man older than 75 in good health.

The chain has TRBV9 and TRBJ2-7; 8 nucleotides match TRBD1. The CDR3 is 14 residues long. The ends lost 2 bases at V and 2 bases at J; junction bases unmatched: 3. From germline, CDR1 is SGDLS and CDR2 YYNGEE. This CDR3 reads CASSVTGAPYEQYF. CDR3 nucleotide sequence: TGTGCCAGCAGCGTGACAGGGGCTCCCTACGAGCAGTACTTC.

This chain connects TRBV12-3 or TRBV12-4 to TRBJ2-3; 8 nucleotides align to TRBD1. V trimming: 5 bases; J trimming: 14 bases; junction bases outside the gene matches: 21. The length of the CDR3 is 16 residues. CDR3 bases: TGTGCCAGCAGTCCACGGACAGGGAAGTCGAGGAGATACGCGTATTTT. The encoded protein is CASSPRTGKSRRYAYF.

The chain links TRBV9 to TRBJ2-7, with D possibly being TRBD1 or TRBD2 (6 bases each). The CDR3 is 15 amino acids. Per germline, CDR1 SGDLS and CDR2 YYNGEE. Between the trimmed V and J ends, which lost 0 bases and 2 bases, there was a span of 12 bases. CDR3 coding DNA: TGTGCCAGCAGCGTAGAGGGGGGTTTCGCCTACGAGCAGTACTTC. It is translated as CASSVEGGFAYEQYF.

In regard to this clonotype: The junction and the germline gene differ at one end; a read error may be behind it. The J gene is TRBJ2-5, the V gene TRBV4-3; TRBD2 matches 9 bases. Germline assignment: CDR1 LGHNA and CDR2 YSLEER. The CDR3 is 18 amino acids. In nucleotides, the CDR3 is TGCGCCAGCTGCCAAGCGGGGAGGGGGACTAGCCCTAAAGAGACCCAGTACTTC. This translates into CASCQAGRGTSPKETQYF.

This clonotype was recorded a few times. The chain has TRBV6-6 and TRBJ1-2; TRBD1 matches at 9 bases. With 6 bases clipped from V and 9 bases from J, the junction kept 11 bases outside the gene matches. The CDR3 is 14 residues long. CDR1 and CDR2 (germline): MNHNY, SVGAGI (reference sequence). CDR3 in amino acids: CASSSGTGSGSYTF. The CDR3, as DNA: TGTGCCAGCAGCTCCGGGACAGGGTCTGGAAGCTACACCTTC.

The rearrangement joins TRBV30 to TRBJ1-5, with D maybe TRBD1 (5 bases). Trimming took off 4 bases at V and 0 bases at J, with 13 bases between the two ends. CDR1 and CDR2 from the germline V gene are GTSNPN and SVGIG (reference sequence). The CDR3 consists of 15 residues. The CDR3 DNA sequence: TGTGCCTGGAACTCGGGGACCAATAGCAATCAGCCCCAGCATTTT. The encoded protein is CAWNSGTNSNQPQHF.

The chain links TRBV6-1 to TRBJ1-6; no clear D gene. The V end was cut by 4 bases, the J end by 0 bases, with 10 bases between. The germline gives CDR1 MNHNS, CDR2 SASEGT. The CDR3 contains 16 residues. The CDR3 reads CASSGRRSSYNSPLHF. The CDR3 DNA reads as TGTGCCAGCAGTGGACGGCGGAGCTCCTATAATTCACCCCTCCACTTT.

The genes are TRBV10-3 and TRBJ2-2; tentatively, D is TRBD1 (6 bases). Germline V gene sequence: CDR1 ENHRY, CDR2 SYGVKD. The length of the CDR3 is 13 residues. V was cut by 8 bases and J by 1 base, with 8 bases left in between. The CDR3, as DNA: TGTGCCATCCGGACAGTGAACACCGGGGAGCTGTTTTTT. Translated, it gives CAIRTVNTGELFF.

The chain carries TRBV4-3 and TRBJ2-3; D might be TRBD2 (6 bases). There are 16 residues in the CDR3. Germline loops: CDR1 LGHNA, CDR2 YSLEER. Deletions cut 3 bases from V and 4 bases from J, with 17 bases between. The CDR3, as DNA: TGCGCCAGCAGCCAGGGGCCTCGGGGGATTGCAGATACGCAGTATTTT. This encodes CASSQGPRGIADTQYF.

The chain combines TRBV9 with TRBJ2-4; TRBD2 might be the D (5 bases). The CDR3 totals 14 residues. With 0 bases removed from V and 13 bases from J, the gap between germline ends came to 17 bases. Looked up from germline, CDR1 is SGDLS and CDR2 is YYNGEE. Here the CDR3 reads CASSVAPGMGEQYF. The CDR3 bases are TGTGCCAGCAGCGTAGCCCCCGGGATGGGAGAGCAGTACTTC.

The rearrangement uses TRBV20-1 and TRBJ2-7; TRBD2 matches at 11 bases. The trim removed 6 bases at V and 6 bases at J, leaving 7 bases unmatched. There are 13 residues in the CDR3. Germline-derived CDR1 and CDR2 are DFQATT and SNEGSKA (reference sequence). The CDR3: CSAQTSGSFEQYF. DNA for the CDR3: TGCAGTGCCCAAACTAGCGGGAGCTTCGAGCAGTACTTC.

This clonotype was seen more than once but under ten times. The V and J genes are TRBV5-1 and TRBJ2-7, with D possibly being TRBD2 (7 bases). The CDR3 is made up of 16 amino acids. The V gene's germline CDR1 is SGHRS and CDR2 YFSETQ. V was shortened by 0 bases and J by 0 bases, with 13 bases between the two germline ends. CDR3 bases: TGCGCCAGCAGCTTGGAAGGGGGGGCCAGCTCCTACGAGCAGTACTTC. Its translation: CASSLEGGASSYEQYF.

The chain carries TRBV3-1 and TRBJ1-3; D unresolved. The germline CDR1 and CDR2 sequences are LGHDT and YNNKEL (reference sequence). This CDR3 has 15 residues. V shed 1 base and J shed 4 bases, with 11 bases lying between them. The CDR3 bases are TGTGCCAGCAGCCAAGCATCTGGGATCGGAAACACCATATATTTT. This codes for CASSQASGIGNTIYF.

V is TRBV15 and J is TRBJ1-1; D may be TRBD1 (6 bases). Trimming shortened V by 0 bases and J by 7 bases, and 12 bases separated the two germline ends. The length of the CDR3 is 14 residues. CDR1 is LNHNV, CDR2 YYDKDF, per germline (reference sequence). Here the CDR3 reads CATSRDQQGIEAFF. Written as DNA, the CDR3 is TGTGCCACCAGCAGAGATCAGCAGGGGATTGAAGCTTTCTTT.